A selection of T cell receptor beta chains follows, all from one sample in a study of shared clonotypes between healthy human individuals. The assay was immunoSEQ multiplex PCR, and TCRdb's table has in-frame clones only and misses some. The repertoire holds over 1.5 million clones, with nearly 99% as singletons. The sequenced sample consisted of naive CD4+ T cells sorted from blood. All receptors come from a man aged 30-40 years in good health. The CDR3 runs from the conserved cysteine through the conserved F or W. D genes are given only for firm matches. Where a row states a size, it is once, few, many or the class of an expanded clone; other rows omit it.

TRBJ2-7,TRBV10-1,TRBD1,.,CASIPGTGRYEQYF,TGCGCCAGCATCCCCGGGACAGGGAGGTACGAGCAGTACTTC
TRBJ2-7,TRBV19,.,.,CASSIDRGEQYF,TGTGCCAGTAGTATAGATCGCGGCGAGCAGTACTTC
TRBJ2-3,TRBV12-5,.,.,CASGRSGLFTDTQYF,TGTGCTAGTGGCCGCAGCGGACTCTTCACAGATACGCAGTATTTT
TRBJ1-5,TRBV30,.,.,CAWSHEDQPQHF,TGTGCCTGGAGTCATGAGGATCAGCCCCAGCATTTT
TRBJ2-3,TRBV9,TRBD2,.,CASSVDSGRALDTQYF,TGTGCCAGCAGCGTAGATAGCGGGAGGGCCCTAGATACGCAGTATTTT
TRBJ1-5,TRBV18,TRBD1,.,CASSPGRGPQPQHF,TGTGCCAGCTCACCGGGCAGGGGGCCTCAGCCCCAGCATTTT
TRBJ2-7,TRBV11-1,.,.,CASSFRALGYEQYF,TGTGCCAGCAGCTTTCGGGCGCTTGGCTACGAGCAGTACTTC
TRBJ2-3,TRBV4-1,.,.,CASSLGQTYTDTQYF,TGCGCCAGCAGCCTAGGACAGACATACACAGATACGCAGTATTTT
TRBJ1-2,TRBV25-1,TRBD1,once,CASSGAGGADREGYTF,TGTGCCAGCAGTGGGGCAGGGGGCGCCGATAGGGAGGGCTACACCTTC
TRBJ2-1,TRBV18,.,.,CASSPLVAAYNEQFF,TGTGCCAGCTCACCTCTGGTAGCGGCCTACAATGAGCAGTTCTTC
TRBJ2-2,TRBV6-1,TRBD1,once,CASGYAGGTGELFF,TGTGCCAGCGGGTACGCAGGGGGCACCGGGGAGCTGTTTTTT
TRBJ2-7,TRBV28,.,.,CASSLTGRDISYEQYF,TGTGCCAGCAGTTTAACCGGCAGGGACATCTCCTACGAGCAGTACTTC
TRBJ1-2,TRBV6-6,.,.,CASSSGRSYGYTF,TGTGCCAGCAGTTCTGGCAGATCCTATGGCTACACCTTC
TRBJ2-7,TRBV4-1,TRBD2,.,CASSQSSGLSYEQYF,TGCGCCAGCAGCCAGTCTAGCGGACTCTCCTACGAGCAGTACTTC
TRBJ1-2,TRBV7-9,.,.,CASRKGSGVNYGYTF,TGTGCCAGCAGAAAGGGGTCTGGCGTTAACTATGGCTACACCTTC
TRBJ2-1,TRBV18,.,.,CASSPPDSVREQFF,TGTGCCAGCTCACCACCAGACAGCGTACGCGAGCAGTTCTTC
TRBJ2-7,TRBV10-2,.,.,CASSGVLTYEQYF,TGCGCCAGCAGTGGGGTACTAACCTACGAGCAGTACTTC
TRBJ2-7,TRBV28,.,.,CASKGPPRGQYF,TGTGCCAGCAAAGGGCCTCCAAGGGGGCAGTACTTC
TRBJ1-1,TRBV28,.,.,CASTERGPNTEAFF,TGTGCCAGCACCGAGCGAGGGCCGAACACTGAAGCTTTCTTT
TRBJ1-5,TRBV18,.,.,CASSPQPRRGRGNQPQHF,TGTGCCAGCTCACCACAGCCGAGAAGAGGTCGCGGCAATCAGCCCCAGCATTTT
TRBJ2-7,TRBV18,TRBD2,.,CASSPTSGSHEQYF,TGTGCCAGCTCACCGACTAGCGGGAGCCACGAGCAGTACTTC
TRBJ1-5,TRBV19,.,.,CASRKGLAQPQHF,TGTGCCAGTAGGAAGGGTTTGGCTCAGCCCCAGCATTTT
TRBJ1-4,TRBV7-9,TRBD1,.,CASSPRQGAIEKLFF,TGTGCCAGCAGCCCAAGACAGGGGGCGATTGAAAAACTGTTTTTT
TRBJ1-5,TRBV2,.,few,CASRDSGRRQPQHF,TGTGCCAGCAGGGACTCGGGGAGGAGACAGCCCCAGCATTTT
TRBJ1-2,TRBV29-1,TRBD1,.,CSVLQGAYGYTF,TGCAGCGTTTTACAGGGGGCGTATGGCTACACCTTC
TRBJ2-2,TRBV2,.,.,CASSEPPGELFF,TGTGCCAGCAGTGAACCGCCCGGGGAGCTGTTTTTT
TRBJ2-1,TRBV9,TRBD1,.,CASSVEPTGAYNEQFF,TGTGCCAGCAGCGTAGAGCCGACAGGGGCCTACAATGAGCAGTTCTTC
TRBJ2-7,TRBV27,TRBD1,once,CASSRLGGSSSNEQYF,TGTGCCAGCAGCCGCCTAGGGGGCAGCAGCTCCAACGAGCAGTACTTC
TRBJ2-5,TRBV29-1,TRBD1,once,CSVRTGQETQYF,TGCAGCGTCCGGACAGGACAAGAGACCCAGTACTTC
TRBJ2-7,TRBV6-1,.,few,CASSDRHRSYEQYF,TGTGCCAGCAGTGATCGGCACCGGTCCTACGAGCAGTACTTC
TRBJ2-1,TRBV9,.,.,CASSVMQGPPGEQFF,TGTGCCAGCAGCGTAATGCAGGGCCCCCCGGGTGAGCAGTTCTTC
TRBJ1-2,TRBV30,.,.,CAWSAPPGDYGYTF,TGTGCCTGGAGTGCTCCCCCAGGGGACTATGGCTACACCTTC
TRBJ1-5,TRBV19,.,.,CASSKGRGYSNQPQHF,TGTGCCAGTAGTAAGGGCAGGGGTTATAGCAATCAGCCCCAGCATTTT
TRBJ2-2,TRBV7-9,.,once,CASIGGTYTGELFF,TGTGCCAGCATAGGAGGAACCTACACCGGGGAGCTGTTTTTT
TRBJ2-3,TRBV5-4,.,.,CASSLNYRDTQYF,TGTGCCAGCAGCTTGAACTATCGAGATACGCAGTATTTT
TRBJ2-5,TRBV18,.,.,CASSHRQVSYQETQYF,TGTGCCAGCTCTCACCGACAGGTTTCGTACCAAGAGACCCAGTACTTC
TRBJ1-5,TRBV15,.,.,CATSGGRSNQPQHF,TGTGCCACCAGCGGTGGTAGGAGCAATCAGCCCCAGCATTTT
TRBJ2-2,TRBV4-2,.,.,CASSQVSKKANTGELFF,TGTGCCAGCAGCCAAGTCTCGAAGAAGGCGAACACCGGGGAGCTGTTTTTT
TRBJ2-5,TRBV7-9,.,.,CASSFSGAGETQYF,TGTGCCAGCAGCTTTTCCGGGGCCGGAGAGACCCAGTACTTC
TRBJ1-1,TRBV7-3,TRBD1,.,CASSLGRTGSLAHTEAFF,TGTGCCAGCAGCTTAGGCCGGACAGGGAGCTTGGCGCACACTGAAGCTTTCTTT
TRBJ2-7,TRBV28,.,.,CASSPLGGGQYF,TGTGCCAGCAGTCCTCTTGGGGGAGGGCAGTACTTC
TRBJ2-4,TRBV7-2,.,.,CASSRGRGPGNQYF,TGTGCCAGCAGCAGAGGCAGGGGACCCGGCAATCAGTACTTC
TRBJ2-1,TRBV5-6,.,.,CASSSPPGPENEQFF,TGTGCCAGCAGCTCGCCCCCGGGACCCGAAAATGAGCAGTTCTTC
TRBJ2-4,TRBV27,TRBD1,.,CASSPIGTGSKNIQYF,TGTGCCAGCAGCCCGATTGGGACAGGGTCCAAAAACATTCAGTACTTC
TRBJ2-7,TRBV7-2,.,.,CASSPRTGLSYEQYF,TGTGCCAGCAGCCCCAGGACTGGATTATCCTACGAGCAGTACTTC
TRBJ2-5,TRBV7-9,TRBD1,.,CASSTPGQLETQYF,TGTGCCAGCAGTACTCCGGGACAGCTAGAGACCCAGTACTTC
TRBJ1-4,TRBV6-1,.,.,CASSEARVAGEKLFF,TGTGCCAGCAGTGAAGCTAGGGTTGCTGGTGAAAAACTGTTTTTT
TRBJ2-3,TRBV28,TRBD1,.,CASSGDRGLTQYF,TGTGCCAGCAGTGGAGACAGGGGATTAACGCAGTATTTT
TRBJ2-1,TRBV18,TRBD2,.,CASSPGGGRAPDEQFF,TGTGCCAGCTCACCAGGGGGCGGGAGGGCCCCGGATGAGCAGTTCTTC
TRBJ2-1,TRBV4-2,TRBD2,.,CASSLSGTPNEQFF,TGTGCCAGCAGCCTAAGCGGGACGCCCAATGAGCAGTTCTTC
TRBJ2-1,TRBV11-2,TRBD2,.,CASGHGGSSTAEQFF,TGTGCCAGCGGCCATGGCGGGAGTAGTACTGCTGAGCAGTTCTTC
TRBJ2-5,TRBV6-6,.,.,CASRPPEDQETQYF,TGTGCCAGCAGACCCCCAGAGGACCAAGAGACCCAGTACTTC
TRBJ2-7,TRBV7-3,.,.,CASSLKEGDEQYF,TGTGCCAGCAGCTTAAAAGAGGGGGACGAGCAGTACTTC
TRBJ2-5,TRBV5-4,.,.,CASSWDIQETQYF,TGTGCCAGCAGCTGGGACATCCAAGAGACCCAGTACTTC
TRBJ2-2,TRBV7-3,TRBD2,.,CASSSHGLAGPANTGELFF,TGTGCCAGCAGCTCGCATGGACTAGCGGGCCCCGCGAACACCGGGGAGCTGTTTTTT